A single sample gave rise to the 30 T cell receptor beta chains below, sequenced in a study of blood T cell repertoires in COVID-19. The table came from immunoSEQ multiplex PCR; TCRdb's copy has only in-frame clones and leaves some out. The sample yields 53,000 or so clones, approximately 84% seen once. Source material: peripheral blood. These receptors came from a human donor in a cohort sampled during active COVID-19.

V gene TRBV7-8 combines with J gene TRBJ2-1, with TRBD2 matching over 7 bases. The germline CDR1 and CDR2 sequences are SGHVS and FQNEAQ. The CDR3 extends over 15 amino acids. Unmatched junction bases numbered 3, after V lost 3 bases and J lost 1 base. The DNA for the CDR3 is TGTGCCAGCAGCTTGGTGGGAGGGTCCTACAATGAGCAGTTCTTC. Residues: CASSLVGGSYNEQFF.

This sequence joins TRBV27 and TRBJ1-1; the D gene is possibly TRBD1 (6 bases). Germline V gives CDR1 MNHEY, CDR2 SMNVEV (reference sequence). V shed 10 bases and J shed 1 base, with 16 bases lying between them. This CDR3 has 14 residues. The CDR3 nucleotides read TGTGCCACAAAGGGGGGGGCCGCGAACACTGAAGCTTTCTTT. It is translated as CATKGGAANTEAFF.

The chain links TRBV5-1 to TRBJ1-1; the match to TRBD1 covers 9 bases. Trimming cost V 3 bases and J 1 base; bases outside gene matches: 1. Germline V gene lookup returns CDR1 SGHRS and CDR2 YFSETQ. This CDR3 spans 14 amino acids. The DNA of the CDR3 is TGCGCCAGCAGCTCGGGACAGGGGAACACTGAAGCTTTCTTT. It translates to CASSSGQGNTEAFF.

CDR3 region: CASSRRGPPHTGELFF. CDR3 in DNA: TGTGCCAGCAGCAGGAGAGGTCCCCCGCACACCGGGGAGCTGTTTTTT. This chain uses TRBV11-2 with TRBJ2-2; unclear D gene. The V gene lost 5 bases and the J gene lost 3 bases, with 16 bases spanning the gap. This CDR3 comprises 16 residues. Germline CDR1 is SGHAT and CDR2 is FQNNGV.

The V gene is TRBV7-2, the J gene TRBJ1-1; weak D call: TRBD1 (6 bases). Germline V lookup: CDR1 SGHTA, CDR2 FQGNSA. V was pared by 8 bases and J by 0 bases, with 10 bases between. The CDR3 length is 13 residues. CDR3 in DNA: TGTGCCAGCTCGACAGGAATGAACACTGAAGCTTTCTTT. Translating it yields CASSTGMNTEAFF.

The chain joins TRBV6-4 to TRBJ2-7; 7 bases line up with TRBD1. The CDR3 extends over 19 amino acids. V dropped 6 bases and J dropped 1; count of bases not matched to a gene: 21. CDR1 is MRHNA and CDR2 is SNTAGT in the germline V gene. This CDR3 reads CASRRSRDSPFTGSYEQYF. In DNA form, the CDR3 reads TGTGCCAGCAGGAGGAGCCGGGACAGCCCTTTTACCGGATCCTACGAGCAGTACTTC.

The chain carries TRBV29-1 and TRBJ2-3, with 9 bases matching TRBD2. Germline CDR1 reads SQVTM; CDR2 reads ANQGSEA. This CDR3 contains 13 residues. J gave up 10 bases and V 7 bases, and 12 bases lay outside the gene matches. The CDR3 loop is CSALSGGSRSQYF. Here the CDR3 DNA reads TGCAGCGCACTCAGCGGGGGGTCTCGTTCGCAGTATTTT.

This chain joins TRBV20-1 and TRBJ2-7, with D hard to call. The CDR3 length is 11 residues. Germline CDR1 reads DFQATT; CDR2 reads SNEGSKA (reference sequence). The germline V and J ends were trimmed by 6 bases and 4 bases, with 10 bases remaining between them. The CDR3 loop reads CSARPKYEQYF. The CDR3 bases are TGCAGTGCGAGGCCAAAATACGAGCAGTACTTC.

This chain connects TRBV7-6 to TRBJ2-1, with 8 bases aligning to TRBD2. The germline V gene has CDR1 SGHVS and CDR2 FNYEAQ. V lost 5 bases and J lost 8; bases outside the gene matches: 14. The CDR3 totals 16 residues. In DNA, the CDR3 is TGTGCCAGCAGCCCAGCGGGAGCCCGGACGCACGATGAGCAGTTCTTC. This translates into CASSPAGARTHDEQFF.

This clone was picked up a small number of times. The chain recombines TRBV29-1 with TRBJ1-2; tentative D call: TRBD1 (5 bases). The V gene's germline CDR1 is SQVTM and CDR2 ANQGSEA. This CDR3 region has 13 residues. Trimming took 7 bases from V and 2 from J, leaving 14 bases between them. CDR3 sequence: CSARTQGNYGYTF. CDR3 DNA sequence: TGCAGCGCCCGAACCCAGGGAAACTATGGCTACACCTTC.

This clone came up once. CDR3 DNA: TGTGCCAGCAGCCCCGGAGGTTGGAACACTGAAGCTTTCTTT. As protein: CASSPGGWNTEAFF. The gene calls are TRBV9 and TRBJ1-1; no definite D call. The ends were cut back, 4 bases at V and 1 base at J, with 11 bases in the middle. CDR1 and CDR2 (germline): SGDLS, YYNGEE. This CDR3 spans 14 amino acids.

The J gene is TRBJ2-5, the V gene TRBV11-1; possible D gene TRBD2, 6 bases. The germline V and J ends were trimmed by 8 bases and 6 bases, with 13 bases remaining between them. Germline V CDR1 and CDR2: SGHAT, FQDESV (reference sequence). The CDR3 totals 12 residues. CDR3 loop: CASGEEYQTQYF. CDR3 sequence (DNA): TGTGCCAGCGGGGAGGAGTATCAGACCCAGTACTTC.

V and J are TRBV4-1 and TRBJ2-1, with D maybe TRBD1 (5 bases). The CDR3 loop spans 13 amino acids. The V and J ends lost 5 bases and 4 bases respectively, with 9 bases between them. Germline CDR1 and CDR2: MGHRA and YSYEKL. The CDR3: CASSLDSYNEQFF. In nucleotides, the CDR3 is TGCGCCAGCAGCTTAGACAGTTACAATGAGCAGTTCTTC.

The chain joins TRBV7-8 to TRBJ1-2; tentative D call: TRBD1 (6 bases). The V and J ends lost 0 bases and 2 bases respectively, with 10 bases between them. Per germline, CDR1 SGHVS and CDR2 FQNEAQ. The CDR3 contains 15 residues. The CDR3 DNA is TGTGCCAGCAGCTTAGCGGGCACAGGGAACTATGGCTACACCTTC. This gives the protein CASSLAGTGNYGYTF.

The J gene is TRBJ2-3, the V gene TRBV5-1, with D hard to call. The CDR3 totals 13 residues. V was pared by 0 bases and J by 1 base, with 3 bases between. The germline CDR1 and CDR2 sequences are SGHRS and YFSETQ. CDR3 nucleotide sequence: TGCGCCAGCAGCTTGGCCGGCACAGATACGCAGTATTTT. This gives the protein CASSLAGTDTQYF.

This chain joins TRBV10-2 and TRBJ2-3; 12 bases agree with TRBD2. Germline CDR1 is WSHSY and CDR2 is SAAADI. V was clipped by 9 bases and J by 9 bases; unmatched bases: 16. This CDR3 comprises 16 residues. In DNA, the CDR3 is TGCGCCAGTATACTAGCGGGGGGACTTAGTGCTGAAACGCAGTATTTT. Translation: CASILAGGLSAETQYF.

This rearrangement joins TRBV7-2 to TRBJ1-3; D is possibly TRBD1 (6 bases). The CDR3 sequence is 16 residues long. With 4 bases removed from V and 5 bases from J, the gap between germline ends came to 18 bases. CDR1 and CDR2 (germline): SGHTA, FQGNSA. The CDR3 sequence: CASSSKSQDSRNTIYF. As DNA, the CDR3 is TGTGCCAGCAGCTCCAAATCACAGGACAGCCGAAACACCATATATTTT.

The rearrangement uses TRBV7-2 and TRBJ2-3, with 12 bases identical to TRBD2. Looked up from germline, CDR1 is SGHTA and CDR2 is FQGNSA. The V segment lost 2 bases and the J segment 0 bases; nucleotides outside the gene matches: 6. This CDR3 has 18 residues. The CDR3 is CASSLSLAGGASTDTQYF. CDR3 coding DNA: TGTGCCAGCAGCTTAAGTCTAGCGGGGGGGGCAAGCACAGATACGCAGTATTTT. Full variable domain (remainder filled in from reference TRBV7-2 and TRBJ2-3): GAGVSQSPSNKVTEKGKDVELRCDPISGHTALYWYRQSLGQGLEFLIYFQGNSAPDKSGLPSDRFSAERTGGSVSTLTIQRTQQEDSAVYLCASSLSLAGGASTDTQYFGPGTRLTVL.

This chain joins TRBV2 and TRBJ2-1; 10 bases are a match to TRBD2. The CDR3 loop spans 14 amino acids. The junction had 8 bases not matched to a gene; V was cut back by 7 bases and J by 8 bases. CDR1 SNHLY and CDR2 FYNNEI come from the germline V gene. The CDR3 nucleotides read TGTGCCAGCAATTCGGGACTAGCGAGCGATGAGCAGTTCTTC. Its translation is CASNSGLASDEQFF.

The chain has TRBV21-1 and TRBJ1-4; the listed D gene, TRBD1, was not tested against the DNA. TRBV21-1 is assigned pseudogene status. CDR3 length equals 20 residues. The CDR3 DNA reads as TGTGCCAGCAGCATGCCGGGACAGGAAGAAGGCAGGGCAGACGGTGAAAAACTGTTTTTT. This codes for CASSMPGQEEGRADGEKLFF.

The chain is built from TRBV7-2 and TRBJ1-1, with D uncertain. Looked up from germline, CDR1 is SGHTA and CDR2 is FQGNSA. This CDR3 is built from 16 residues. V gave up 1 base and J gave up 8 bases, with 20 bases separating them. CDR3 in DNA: TGTGCCAGCAGCTTAGAATCTGGCAGGACTGGTGGAGAAGCTTTCTTT. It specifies CASSLESGRTGGEAFF. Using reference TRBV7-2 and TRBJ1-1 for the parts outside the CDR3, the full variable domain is GAGVSQSPSNKVTEKGKDVELRCDPISGHTALYWYRQSLGQGLEFLIYFQGNSAPDKSGLPSDRFSAERTGGSVSTLTIQRTQQEDSAVYLCASSLESGRTGGEAFFGQGTRLTVV.

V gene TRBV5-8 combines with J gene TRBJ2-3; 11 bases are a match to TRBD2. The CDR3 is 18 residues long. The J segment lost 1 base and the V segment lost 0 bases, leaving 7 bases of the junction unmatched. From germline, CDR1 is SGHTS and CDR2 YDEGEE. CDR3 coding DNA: TGTGCCAGCAGCTTGGGACTAGCGGGGACCCCTGGCACAGATACGCAGTATTTT. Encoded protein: CASSLGLAGTPGTDTQYF. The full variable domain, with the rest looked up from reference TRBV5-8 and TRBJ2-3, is EAGVTQSPTHLIKTRGQQATLRCSPISGHTSVYWYQQALGLGLQFLLWYDEGEERNRGNFPPRFSGRQFPNYSSELNVNALELEDSALYLCASSLGLAGTPGTDTQYFGPGTRLTVL.

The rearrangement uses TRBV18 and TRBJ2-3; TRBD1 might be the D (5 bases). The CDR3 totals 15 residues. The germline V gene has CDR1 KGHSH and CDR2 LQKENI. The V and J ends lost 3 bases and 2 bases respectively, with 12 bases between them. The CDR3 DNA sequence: TGTGCCAGCTCACCGACAGAGACTTACACAGATACGCAGTATTTT. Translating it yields CASSPTETYTDTQYF.

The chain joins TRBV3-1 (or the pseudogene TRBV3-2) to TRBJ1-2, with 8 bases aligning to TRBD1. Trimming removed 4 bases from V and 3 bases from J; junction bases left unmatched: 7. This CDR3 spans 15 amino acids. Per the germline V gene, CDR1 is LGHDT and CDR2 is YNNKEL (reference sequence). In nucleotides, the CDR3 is TGTGCCAGCAGCCCCGGGACAGGACTTTACTATGGCTACACCTTC. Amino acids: CASSPGTGLYYGYTF.

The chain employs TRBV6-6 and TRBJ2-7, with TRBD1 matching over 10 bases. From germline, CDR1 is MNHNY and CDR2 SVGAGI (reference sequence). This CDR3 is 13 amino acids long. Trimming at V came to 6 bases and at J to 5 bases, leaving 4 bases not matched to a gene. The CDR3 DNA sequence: TGTGCCAGCAGCGGGACAGGGGTGAACGAGCAGTACTTC. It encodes CASSGTGVNEQYF.

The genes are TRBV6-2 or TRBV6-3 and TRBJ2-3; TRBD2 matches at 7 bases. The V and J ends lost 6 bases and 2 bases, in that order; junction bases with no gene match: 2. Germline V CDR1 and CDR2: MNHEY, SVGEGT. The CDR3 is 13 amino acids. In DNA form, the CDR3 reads TGTGCCAGCAGCGGGGGGACCACAGATACGCAGTATTTT. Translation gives CASSGGTTDTQYF.

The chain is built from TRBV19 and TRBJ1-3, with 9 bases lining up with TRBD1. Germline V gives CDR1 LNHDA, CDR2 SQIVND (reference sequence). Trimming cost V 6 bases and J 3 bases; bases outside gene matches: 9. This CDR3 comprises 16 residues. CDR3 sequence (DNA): TGTGCCAGTAGGGGGCCGGGACAGGGAATTGGAAACACCATATATTTT. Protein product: CASRGPGQGIGNTIYF.

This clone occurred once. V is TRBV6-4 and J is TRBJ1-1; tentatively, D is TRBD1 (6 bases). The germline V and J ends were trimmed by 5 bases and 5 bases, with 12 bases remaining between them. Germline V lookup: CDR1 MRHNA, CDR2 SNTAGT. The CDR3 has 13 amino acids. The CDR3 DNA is TGTGCCAGCAGTACAGGGACCGGAACTGAAGCTTTCTTT. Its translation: CASSTGTGTEAFF.

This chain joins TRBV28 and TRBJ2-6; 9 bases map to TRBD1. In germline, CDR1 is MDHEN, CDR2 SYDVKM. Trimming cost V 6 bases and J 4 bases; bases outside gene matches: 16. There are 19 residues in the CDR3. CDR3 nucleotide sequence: TGTGCCAGCAGACCTTACTTCGGGACAGGGTCCCCAGGGGCCAACGTCCTGACTTTC. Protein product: CASRPYFGTGSPGANVLTF.

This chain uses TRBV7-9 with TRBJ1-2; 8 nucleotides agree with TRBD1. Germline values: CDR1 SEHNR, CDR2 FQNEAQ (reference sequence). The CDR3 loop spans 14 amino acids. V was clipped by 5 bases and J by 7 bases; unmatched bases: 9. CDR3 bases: TGTGCCAGCAGCGTACTCAGGACAGGGAGTGGCTACACCTTC. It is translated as CASSVLRTGSGYTF.